These T cell receptor beta chains were read from a single sample in a study of T cell clones after liver transplantation. TCRdb's copy holds only in-frame clones and misses some; the assay was immunoSEQ multiplex PCR. The data hold more than 95,000 clones, with more than 75% observed a single time. Sequencing was performed on CD4+ T cells from blood, taken before liver transplant. Every receptor here comes from a human donor who received a liver transplant. CDR3s include the opening cysteine and the closing phenylalanine or tryptophan. Fields, in order: clone size, J gene, V gene, D gene, CDR3 protein, CDR3 DNA. The D gene is left open where the match is weak. Clone sizes are given selectively: once, few, many, or a class where the clone is expanded.

>.|TRBJ1-1|TRBV30|.
CAYRPGTSRSEAFF
TGTGCCTACCGTCCCGGGACGTCCCGTTCTGAAGCTTTCTTT
>.|TRBJ2-2|TRBV7-9|.
CASSFSDVAGELFF
TGTGCCAGCAGCTTTAGCGATGTAGCCGGGGAGCTGTTTTTT
>.|TRBJ1-5|TRBV2|.
CASSEAFIPVQPQHF
TGTGCCAGCAGTGAAGCGTTTATTCCGGTCCAGCCCCAGCATTTT
>.|TRBJ2-3|TRBV27|.
CASSLTSTDTQYF
TGTGCCAGCAGTTTAACAAGCACAGATACGCAGTATTTT
>.|TRBJ1-4|TRBV5-1|TRBD1
CASSLGSGTGSEKLFF
TGCGCCAGCAGCTTGGGTTCGGGGACAGGGTCTGAAAAACTGTTTTTT
>.|TRBJ2-7|TRBV20-1|.
CSARDVGEQYF
TGCAGTGCTAGAGACGTGGGAGAGCAGTACTTC
>.|TRBJ2-2|TRBV7-9|TRBD1
CASSLGQGAFLGVTGELFF
TGTGCCAGCAGCCTCGGACAGGGGGCTTTTCTGGGAGTCACCGGGGAGCTGTTTTTT
>once|TRBJ2-3|TRBV9|TRBD2
CASNGGALTDTQYF
TGTGCCAGCAACGGGGGGGCCCTCACAGATACGCAGTATTTT
>few|TRBJ1-2|TRBV9|TRBD1
CASSVGGVDRGVANYGYTF
TGTGCCAGCAGCGTAGGAGGTGTTGACAGGGGGGTAGCTAACTATGGCTACACCTTC
>.|TRBJ1-1|TRBV7-2|.
CASSRQGGTVAEAFF
TGTGCCAGCAGCCGACAAGGGGGAACCGTGGCTGAAGCTTTCTTT
>.|TRBJ2-5|TRBV5-1|.
CASSLGQPIQQETQYF
TGCGCCAGCAGCCTCGGACAGCCGATCCAACAAGAGACCCAGTACTTC
>.|TRBJ2-1|TRBV11-1|.
CASSLSQAYNEQFF
TGTGCCAGCAGCTTATCCCAGGCCTACAATGAGCAGTTCTTC
>.|TRBJ2-1|TRBV11-3|.
CASSPGTEYNEQFF
TGTGCCAGCAGTCCCGGGACGGAGTACAATGAGCAGTTCTTC
>.|TRBJ2-1|TRBV28|.
CASGARQFF
TGTGCCAGCGGCGCGCGGCAGTTCTTC
>.|TRBJ2-7|TRBV18|.
CASSLDKGYEQYF
TGTGCCAGCTCACTGGACAAGGGCTACGAGCAGTACTTC
>.|TRBJ1-6|TRBV5-1|.
CASSSGADNSPLHF
TGCGCCAGCAGCTCTGGGGCAGATAATTCACCCCTCCACTTT
>.|TRBJ2-1|TRBV7-6|TRBD2
CASSLTSGFYNEQFF
TGTGCCAGCAGCCTGACTAGCGGGTTTTACAATGAGCAGTTCTTC
>.|TRBJ2-5|TRBV6-6|.
CASSYIWQGRQETQYF
TGTGCCAGCAGTTATATTTGGCAGGGGCGACAAGAGACCCAGTACTTC